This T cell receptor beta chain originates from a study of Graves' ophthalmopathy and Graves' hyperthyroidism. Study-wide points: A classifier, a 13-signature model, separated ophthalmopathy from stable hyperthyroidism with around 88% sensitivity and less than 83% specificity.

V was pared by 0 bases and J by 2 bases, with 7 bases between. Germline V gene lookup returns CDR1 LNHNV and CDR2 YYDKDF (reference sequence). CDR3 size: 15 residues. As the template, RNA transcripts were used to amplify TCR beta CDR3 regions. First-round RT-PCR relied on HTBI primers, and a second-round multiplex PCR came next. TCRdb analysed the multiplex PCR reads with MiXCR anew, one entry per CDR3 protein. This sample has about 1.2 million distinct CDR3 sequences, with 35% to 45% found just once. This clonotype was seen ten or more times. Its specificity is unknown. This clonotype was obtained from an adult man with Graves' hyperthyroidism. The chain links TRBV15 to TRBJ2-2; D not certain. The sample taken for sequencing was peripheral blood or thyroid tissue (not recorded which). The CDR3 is CATSRDRANTGELFF. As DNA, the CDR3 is TGTGCCACCAGCAGAGATAGGGCCAACACCGGGGAGCTGTTTTTT. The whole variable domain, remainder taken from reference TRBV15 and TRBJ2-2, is DAMVIQNPRYQVTQFGKPVTLSCSQTLNHNVMYWYQQKSSQAPKLLFHYYDKDFNNEADTPDNFQSRRPNTSFCFLDIRSPGLGDTAMYLCATSRDRANTGELFFGEGSRLTVL.